This entry lists 9 T cell receptor beta chains sequenced from one sample in a study of T-cell reconstitution after alpha-beta-depleted transplantation in children (TCRdb year 2016). Library prep was done by PCR. Reads for this sample came from an Illumina HiSeq 2500. To normalize quantification of the TCRbeta repertoire, the TCR libraries were built with molecular barcoding that relied on unique molecular identifiers. TCRdb itself trimmed the public reads at Q25 with fastp, ran MiXCR and retained productive beta chains. Entries are consolidated by CDR3 protein sequence, retaining the most common genes and DNA. The sample table lists about 610,000 distinct CDR3 sequences, about 10% of them with a count of one. Less than 5% of the sample belongs to the ten largest clones. Material: PBMCs from the stem cell graft donor, obtained from the stem cell graft. These receptors were taken from a human donor who donated a stem cell graft to a child with acute myeloid leukemia.

This clonotype has ten or more counts. The chain combines TRBV9 with TRBJ2-7; D not certain. CDR1 is SGDLS and CDR2 is YYNGEE in the germline V gene. V was clipped by 2 bases and J by 2 bases, with 8 bases between them. The CDR3 consists of 13 residues. CDR3 DNA: TGTGCCAGCAGCGTTGGGAATACCTACGAGCAGTACTTC. This translates into CASSVGNTYEQYF.

This clonotype has more than one count but fewer than ten. The chain carries TRBV28 and TRBJ1-1; D uncertain. The CDR3 sequence is 13 residues long. Trimming took off 6 bases at V and 1 base at J, with 9 bases between the two ends. Germline V gene data show CDR1 as MDHEN and CDR2 as SYDVKM. The CDR3 DNA sequence: TGTGCCAGCAGGGGAGGCACGAACACTGAAGCTTTCTTT. Amino acid sequence: CASRGGTNTEAFF.

This clonotype has a count of ten or more. V and J are TRBV29-1 and TRBJ2-2; maybe TRBD1 (5 bases). V was clipped by 7 bases and J by 5 bases, with 17 bases between them. The length of the CDR3 is 14 residues. Germline CDR1 reads SQVTM; CDR2 reads ANQGSEA. Written as DNA, the CDR3 is TGCAGCGCTGTGGGGCAGCTGGATACCGGGGAGCTGTTTTTT. It translates to CSAVGQLDTGELFF.

The sample holds a few counts of this clonotype. The chain joins TRBV15 to TRBJ1-2, with D perhaps matching TRBD1 (6 bases). Germline-derived CDR1 and CDR2 are LNHNV and YYDKDF (reference sequence). V lost 0 bases, J lost 3 bases, and 8 bases lay in between. This CDR3 has 14 amino acids. CDR3 sequence reads: CATSRDRTDYGYTF. CDR3 DNA sequence: TGTGCCACCAGCAGAGACAGGACAGACTATGGCTACACCTTC. The full variable domain, with the rest looked up from reference TRBV15 and TRBJ1-2, is DAMVIQNPRYQVTQFGKPVTLSCSQTLNHNVMYWYQQKSSQAPKLLFHYYDKDFNNEADTPDNFQSRRPNTSFCFLDIRSPGLGDTAMYLCATSRDRTDYGYTFGSGTRLTVV.

With regard to this clonotype: A much larger clone is a single base away; this may be a read error. A read error is likely, as this CDR3 ends without the conserved phenylalanine or tryptophan. The rearrangement links TRBV11-2 to TRBJ2-1; 10 bases agree with TRBD2. This CDR3 is built from 15 residues. Trimming removed 6 bases from V and 6 bases from J; junction bases left unmatched: 8. Germline V CDR1 and CDR2: SGHAT, FQNNGV. CDR3 protein: CASRSPGLASNEQFS. The CDR3 bases are TGTGCCAGCAGATCTCCGGGACTAGCGAGCAATGAGCAGTTCTCC.

The table lists this clonotype with many counts. This chain links TRBV29-1 with TRBJ2-3, with TRBD1 identical over 10 bases. Germline V gene lookup returns CDR1 SQVTM and CDR2 ANQGSEA. This CDR3 is 14 amino acids long. The junction had 6 bases not matched to a gene; V was cut back by 4 bases and J by 5 bases. The CDR3 protein is CSVVTGGPGDTQYF. CDR3 nucleotides: TGCAGCGTTGTGACAGGGGGCCCAGGAGATACGCAGTATTTT.

J is TRBJ1-1 and V is TRBV7-2; 7 bases match TRBD1. This CDR3 is 15 amino acids long. The germline gives CDR1 SGHTA, CDR2 FQGNSA. Trimming at V came to 5 bases and at J to 2 bases, leaving 8 bases not matched to a gene. CDR3 loop: CASSLTGWTNTEAFF. The CDR3 region has the DNA TGTGCCAGCAGCCTGACAGGGTGGACAAACACTGAAGCTTTCTTT. The whole variable domain, remainder taken from reference TRBV7-2 and TRBJ1-1, is GAGVSQSPSNKVTEKGKDVELRCDPISGHTALYWYRQSLGQGLEFLIYFQGNSAPDKSGLPSDRFSAERTGGSVSTLTIQRTQQEDSAVYLCASSLTGWTNTEAFFGQGTRLTVV.

V is TRBV10-3 and J is TRBJ2-3, with 7 bases that match TRBD2. From germline, CDR1 is ENHRY and CDR2 SYGVKD. This CDR3 spans 19 amino acids. Trimming at V came to 5 bases and at J to 4 bases, leaving 21 bases not matched to a gene. In DNA form, the CDR3 reads TGTGCCATCAGTTTAAGCCACTATACCCGCGCGGGAGATGCAGATACGCAGTATTTT. Translating gives CAISLSHYTRAGDADTQYF.

This clonotype showed up just a few times. The chain is built from TRBV20-1 and TRBJ2-7; 9 bases are a match to TRBD2. Germline lookup yields CDR1 DFQATT and CDR2 SNEGSKA (reference sequence). This CDR3 is built from 20 residues. Trimming removed 1 base from V and 1 base from J; junction bases left unmatched: 20. CDR3 loop: CSARGAGGPDERRWSYEQYF. The CDR3 DNA follows: TGCAGTGCTAGAGGGGCGGGAGGGCCAGACGAAAGAAGGTGGTCCTACGAGCAGTACTTC.